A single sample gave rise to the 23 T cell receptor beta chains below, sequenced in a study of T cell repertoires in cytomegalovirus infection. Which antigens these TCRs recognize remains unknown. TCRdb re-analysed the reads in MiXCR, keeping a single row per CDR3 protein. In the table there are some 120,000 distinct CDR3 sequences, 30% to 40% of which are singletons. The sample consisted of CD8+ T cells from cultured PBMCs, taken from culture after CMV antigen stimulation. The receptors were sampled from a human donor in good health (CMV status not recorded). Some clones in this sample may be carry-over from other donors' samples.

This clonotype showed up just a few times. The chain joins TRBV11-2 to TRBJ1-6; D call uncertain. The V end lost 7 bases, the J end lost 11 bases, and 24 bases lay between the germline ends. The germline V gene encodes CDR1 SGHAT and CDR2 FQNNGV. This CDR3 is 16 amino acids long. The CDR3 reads CASTPSGGLGSPPLHF. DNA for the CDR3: TGTGCCAGCACCCCGTCGGGAGGCTTAGGTTCCCCACCCCTCCACTTT.

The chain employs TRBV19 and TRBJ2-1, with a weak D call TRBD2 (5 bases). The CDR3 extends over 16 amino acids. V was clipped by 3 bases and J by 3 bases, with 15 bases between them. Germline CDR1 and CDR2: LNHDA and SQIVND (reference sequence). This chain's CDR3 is CASSMEEGTGYNEQFF. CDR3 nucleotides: TGTGCCAGTAGTATGGAAGAGGGAACGGGCTACAATGAGCAGTTCTTC.

The CDR3 bases are TGTGCCAGCAGTCCCGGACAGGGCGGGTACACTGAAGCTTTCTTT. The encoded protein is CASSPGQGGYTEAFF. The chain employs TRBV5-6 and TRBJ1-1; 8 nucleotides align to TRBD1. Germline assignment: CDR1 SGHDT and CDR2 YYEEEE. Unmatched junction bases numbered 9, after V lost 5 bases and J lost 3 bases. The CDR3 is 15 residues long. The whole variable domain, remainder taken from reference TRBV5-6 and TRBJ1-1, is DAGVTQSPTHLIKTRGQQVTLRCSPKSGHDTVSWYQQALGQGPQFIFQYYEEEERQRGNFPDRFSGHQFPNYSSELNVNALLLGDSALYLCASSPGQGGYTEAFFGQGTRLTVV.

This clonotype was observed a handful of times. The CDR3 bases are TGCAGTGCTAGACGGGGGTACATGACCCAAGAGACCCAGTACTTC. It translates to CSARRGYMTQETQYF. V gene TRBV20-1 combines with J gene TRBJ2-5; D is possibly TRBD2 (6 bases). The CDR3 has 15 amino acids. CDR1 is DFQATT and CDR2 is SNEGSKA in the germline V gene (reference sequence). Between the trimmed V and J ends, which lost 2 bases and 1 base, there was a span of 14 bases.

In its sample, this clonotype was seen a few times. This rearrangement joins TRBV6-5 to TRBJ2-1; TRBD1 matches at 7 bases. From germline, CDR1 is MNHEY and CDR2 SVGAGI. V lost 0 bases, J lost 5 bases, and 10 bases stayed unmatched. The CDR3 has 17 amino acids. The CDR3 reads CASSYSTATGPHNEQFF. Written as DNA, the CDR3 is TGTGCCAGCAGTTACTCGACCGCGACAGGGCCTCACAATGAGCAGTTCTTC.

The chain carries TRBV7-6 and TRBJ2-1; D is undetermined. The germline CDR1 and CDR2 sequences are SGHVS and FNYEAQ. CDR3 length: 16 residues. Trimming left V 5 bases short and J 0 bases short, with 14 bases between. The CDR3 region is CASSLDAADSYNEQFF. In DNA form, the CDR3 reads TGTGCCAGCAGCCTAGACGCGGCGGACTCCTACAATGAGCAGTTCTTC.

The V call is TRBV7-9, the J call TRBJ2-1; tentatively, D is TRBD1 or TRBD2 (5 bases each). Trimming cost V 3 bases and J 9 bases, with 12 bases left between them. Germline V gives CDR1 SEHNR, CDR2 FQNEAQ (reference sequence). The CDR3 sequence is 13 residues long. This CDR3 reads CASSFGTIFEQFF. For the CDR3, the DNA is TGTGCCAGCAGCTTTGGGACGATCTTTGAGCAGTTCTTC.

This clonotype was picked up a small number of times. The CDR3 sequence: CASSPGTGANNEQFF. The CDR3 coding sequence is TGTGCCAGCAGCCCCGGGACAGGGGCTAACAATGAGCAGTTCTTC. J is TRBJ2-1 and V is TRBV7-6, with TRBD1 identical over 10 bases. V gave up 5 bases and J gave up 5 bases; unmatched junction bases: 6. Germline CDR1 and CDR2: SGHVS and FNYEAQ. The CDR3 totals 15 residues.

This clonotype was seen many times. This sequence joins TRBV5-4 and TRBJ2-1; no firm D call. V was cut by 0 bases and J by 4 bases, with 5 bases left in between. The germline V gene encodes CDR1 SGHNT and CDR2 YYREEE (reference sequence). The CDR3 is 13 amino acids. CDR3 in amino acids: CASSLGDYNEQFF. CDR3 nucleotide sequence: TGTGCCAGCAGCTTGGGAGATTACAATGAGCAGTTCTTC.

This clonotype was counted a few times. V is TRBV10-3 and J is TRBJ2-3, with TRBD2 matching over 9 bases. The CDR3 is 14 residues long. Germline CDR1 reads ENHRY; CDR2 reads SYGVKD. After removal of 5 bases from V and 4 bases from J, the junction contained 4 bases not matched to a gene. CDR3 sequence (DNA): TGTGCCATCAGTAGAGCGGGGGGCTCAGATACGCAGTATTTT. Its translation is CAISRAGGSDTQYF.

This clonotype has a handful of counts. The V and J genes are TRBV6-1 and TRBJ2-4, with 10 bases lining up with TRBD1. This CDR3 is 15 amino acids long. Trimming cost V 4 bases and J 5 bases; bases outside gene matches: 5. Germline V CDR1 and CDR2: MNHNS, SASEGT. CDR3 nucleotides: TGTGCCAGCAGTGTGTGGGGGACAGGGGAAAACATTCAGTACTTC. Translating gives CASSVWGTGENIQYF.

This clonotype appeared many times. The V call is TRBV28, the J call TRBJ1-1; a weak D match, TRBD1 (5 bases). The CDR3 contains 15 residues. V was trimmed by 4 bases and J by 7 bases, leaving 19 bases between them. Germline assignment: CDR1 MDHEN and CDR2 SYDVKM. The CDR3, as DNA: TGTGCCAGCAGTTCTGGGGGGGAAAGGGATAGTGAAGCTTTCTTT. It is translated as CASSSGGERDSEAFF.

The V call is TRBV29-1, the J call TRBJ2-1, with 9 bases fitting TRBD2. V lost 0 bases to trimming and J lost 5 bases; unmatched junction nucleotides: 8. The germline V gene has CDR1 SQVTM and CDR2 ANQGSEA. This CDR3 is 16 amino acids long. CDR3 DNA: TGCAGCGTTGAAGATTTGTGGACTAGCGAAGACAATGAGCAGTTCTTC. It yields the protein CSVEDLWTSEDNEQFF.

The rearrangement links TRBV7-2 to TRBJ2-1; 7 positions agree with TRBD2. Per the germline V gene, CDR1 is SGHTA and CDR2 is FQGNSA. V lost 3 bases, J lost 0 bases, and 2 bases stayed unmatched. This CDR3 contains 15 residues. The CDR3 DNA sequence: TGTGCCAGCAGCTTCCTAGCGGCCTCCTACAATGAGCAGTTCTTC. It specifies CASSFLAASYNEQFF.

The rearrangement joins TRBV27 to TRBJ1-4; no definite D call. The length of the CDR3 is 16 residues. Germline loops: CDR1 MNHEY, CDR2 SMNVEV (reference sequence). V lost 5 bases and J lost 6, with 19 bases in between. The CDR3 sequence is CASSLHARGRDEKLFF. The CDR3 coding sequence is TGTGCCAGCAGTCTCCACGCCCGAGGGCGGGATGAAAAACTGTTTTTT.

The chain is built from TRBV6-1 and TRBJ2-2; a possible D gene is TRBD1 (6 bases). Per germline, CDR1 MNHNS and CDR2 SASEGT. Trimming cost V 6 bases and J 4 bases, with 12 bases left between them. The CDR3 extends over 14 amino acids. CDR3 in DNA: TGTGCCAGCAGCGAATACAGGGTCACCGGGGAGCTGTTTTTT. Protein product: CASSEYRVTGELFF.

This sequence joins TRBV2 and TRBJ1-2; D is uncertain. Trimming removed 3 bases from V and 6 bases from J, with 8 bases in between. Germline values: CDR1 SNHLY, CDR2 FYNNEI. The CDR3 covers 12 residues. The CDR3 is CASSDAVDGYTF. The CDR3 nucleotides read TGTGCCAGCAGTGATGCAGTCGATGGCTACACCTTC.

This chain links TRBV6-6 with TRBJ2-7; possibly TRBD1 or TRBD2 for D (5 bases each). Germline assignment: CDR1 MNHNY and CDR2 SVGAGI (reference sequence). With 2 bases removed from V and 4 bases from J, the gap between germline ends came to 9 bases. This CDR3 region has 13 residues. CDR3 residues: CASSYPGGYEQYF. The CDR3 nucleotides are TGTGCCAGCAGTTACCCTGGGGGTTACGAGCAGTACTTC.

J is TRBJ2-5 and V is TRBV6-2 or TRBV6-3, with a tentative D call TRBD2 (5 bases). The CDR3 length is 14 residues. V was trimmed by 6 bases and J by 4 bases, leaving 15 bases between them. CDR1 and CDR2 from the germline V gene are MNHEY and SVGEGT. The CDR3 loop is CASRGEGSGETQYF. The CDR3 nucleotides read TGTGCCAGCAGAGGAGAGGGTTCCGGAGAGACCCAGTACTTC.

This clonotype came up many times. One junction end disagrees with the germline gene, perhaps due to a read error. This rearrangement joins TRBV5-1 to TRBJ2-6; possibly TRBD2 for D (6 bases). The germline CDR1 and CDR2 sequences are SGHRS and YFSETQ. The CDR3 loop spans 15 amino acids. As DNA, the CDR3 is TGTGCCAGCAGCTTAGGAGGGTCTGGGGCCAACGTCCTGACTTTC. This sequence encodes CASSLGGSGANVLTF.

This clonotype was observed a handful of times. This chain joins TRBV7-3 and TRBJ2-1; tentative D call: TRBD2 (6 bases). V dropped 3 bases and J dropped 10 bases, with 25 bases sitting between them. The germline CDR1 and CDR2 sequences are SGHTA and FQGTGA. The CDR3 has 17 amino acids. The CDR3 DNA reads TGTGCCAGCAGCTTGACTATAACGGGGGTCGAAGCAGGGGAGCAGTTCTTC. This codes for CASSLTITGVEAGEQFF.

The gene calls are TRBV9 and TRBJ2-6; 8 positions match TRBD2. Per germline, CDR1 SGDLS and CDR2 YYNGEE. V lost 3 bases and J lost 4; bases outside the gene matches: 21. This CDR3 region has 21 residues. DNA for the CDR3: TGTGCCAGCAGCGAGCTAGCCCGGCCCGGGGGGGCCTGGACCGGGGCCAACGTCCTGACTTTC. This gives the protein CASSELARPGGAWTGANVLTF.

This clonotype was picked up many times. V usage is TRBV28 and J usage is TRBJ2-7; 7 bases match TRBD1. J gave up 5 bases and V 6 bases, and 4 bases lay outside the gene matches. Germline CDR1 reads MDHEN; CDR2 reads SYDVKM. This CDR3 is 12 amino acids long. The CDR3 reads CASRQGPHEQYF. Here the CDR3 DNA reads TGTGCCAGCAGACAGGGGCCTCACGAGCAGTACTTC.